The T cell receptor beta chain described here comes from a study of cytomegalovirus exposure and HLA in healthy donors. Findings and limits, study-wide: Analyses of presence and absence presupposed an approximately uniform sequencing depth across donors.

The CDR3 covers 13 residues. Trimming left V 4 bases short and J 9 bases short, with 13 bases between. The germline gives CDR1 LGHNT, CDR2 FRNRAP. As concerns this clone: The antigen is undetermined.

Amplification used 60 Vbeta primers and 13 Jbeta primers. Measured with immunoSEQ multiplex PCR; TCRdb has only the in-frame clones, and not every one. The sample comprises about 76,000 clones, around 80% of which are singletons, and 2% to 3% rests with the top ten. Sequencing input: PBMCs. The receptor was isolated from a man aged 25 to 40 in good health and CMV-seronegative. The chain carries TRBV12-5 and TRBJ2-1, with a weak D call TRBD1 (6 bases). CDR3 in DNA: TGTGCTAGTGGTTCCGGACAGAAAGGTGAGCAGTTCTTC. Its protein product is CASGSGQKGEQFF.